The clone carrying this T cell receptor (beta chain) was detected once. The authors sequenced patients whose flow cytometry had shown CD8+CD57+ cell expansion. The data belong to a study of CD8+CD57+ T cells in acquired aplastic anemia. For CDR3 and TCR beta VDJ profiling, genomic DNA was the template used. TCRdb re-analysed the reads in MiXCR, keeping a single row per CDR3 protein. The profile shows approximately 40,000 distinct CDR3 sequences, under 80% of them singletons. The TCR sequence derives from a human donor with aplastic anemia. Material for sequencing was sorted CD4+, CD8+, or CD8+CD57+ T cells (not recorded which) from PBMCs.

Here the CDR3 DNA reads TGTGCCAGTAGTATTAGGGGACCCCGCAACTATGGCTACACCTTC. Its translation: CASSIRGPRNYGYTF. The V gene is TRBV19, the J gene TRBJ1-2, with D possibly being TRBD1 (5 bases). The germline V gene encodes CDR1 LNHDA and CDR2 SQIVND (reference sequence). V lost 3 bases and J 2 bases, leaving 13 bases between the germline ends. The CDR3 loop spans 15 amino acids.